This TCR beta chain appears in the sequencing data of a study of cytomegalovirus exposure and HLA in healthy donors (dated by TCRdb to the late 2010s). Turning to the overall study: An earlier analysis of 587 of the donors reported about 260 Gb of sequence data and 95 million to 140 million unique TCR beta sequences obtained from roughly 170 million T cells. Approximately 300 gigabases of sequencing data and roughly 81 million unique TCR sequences made up an early release that covered several hundred HLA-typed donors. The genetic ancestry cluster associated with self-reported Caucasian donors included 70% to 85% of the roughly 410 genotyped donors. The study aimed to test whether signatures of past pathogen exposure could be identified by cataloging public T cell receptors. Using immunosequencing, the study profiled T cell repertoires from around 680 subjects and related those repertoires to cytomegalovirus serostatus. Besides the first cohort of around 670 subjects, a separate validation cohort made up of over 100 different subjects was used. High-throughput TCR immunosequencing, statistical association of individual TCRs with disease status, and machine learning were combined to predict cytomegalovirus infection status. A later analysis re-analyzed previously published TCR beta repertoires from 666 donors and added high-resolution HLA genotyping to study TCR occurrence patterns. Rather than using new phenotypic data, the later analysis identified candidate immune exposures from TCR beta sequences and from how often those sequences occurred across donors. An earlier analysis of around 580 of the donors used high-throughput TCR beta sequencing to judge whether each TCR beta V gene segment behaved as functional or pseudogenic. Alongside the repertoire data, information on donor age, sex, ethnicity and CMV serostatus was compiled. A later genetic analysis used genome-wide SNP genotypes for about 65% of the 666 donors, treating that subset as a discovery cohort. All discovery cohort repertoires had been generated using a single sequencing platform. HLA typing covered class I and class II loci at four-digit resolution. The number of donors typed differed by locus, with about 629-630 for A, B, C, DRB1 and DQB1, more than 500 for DQA1, 606 for DPA1, and roughly 450 for DPB1. A few DR-DQ haplotypes were treated as single units for association and clustering because of strong linkage in the cohort. Among around 400 genotyped donors of the cohort, an average of around 250,000 unique TCR beta nucleotide sequences was sequenced per donor, of which 15% to 20% were non-productive. General study outcomes and caveats: Compared with the roughly 720-donor mean, donors in an Asian-associated ancestry cluster had fewer N-insertions in productive TCRs, according to a later genetic analysis. A later analysis reported that several top co-occurrence clusters appeared linked to parvovirus B19, influenza, CMV and Epstein-Barr virus. In an earlier analysis of about 600 of the donors, most TCR beta V segments appeared in productive rearrangements about 90% or about 30% of the time, broadly matching IMGT annotations. Across donors, most TCR sequences were observed very rarely, whereas some public TCRs were present in many individuals. V-gene and J-gene trimming of TCR beta chains was associated with a missense DCLRE1C variant in a later genetic analysis, and the association was replicated in an independent cohort. In the study, approximately 160 TCR beta chains were listed as associated with cytomegalovirus. HLA typing was unavailable for some donors at each locus, so association tests used only the typed subset. In this cohort, only TCR beta chains were sequenced, and detectable features were limited by the absence of alpha or paired-chain data. Some IMGT-functional V segments, including TRBV6-2 and TRBV6-3, could not be told apart with the 87-base-pair reads, so those segments were excluded. Because counts were too low, about 18 rarely observed V segments, including chromosome 9 orphons, were left out of the earlier analysis of 500 to 650 of the donors. In both the original and validation cohorts, the classifier was reported to diagnose cytomegalovirus status with high specificity and sensitivity. In a later analysis, TCR association rates were found to vary across HLA loci, with the most associated TCRs seen for DRB1 alleles and the fewest for HLA-C alleles. It was suggested by the authors that the approach could potentially be generalized to other disease states and immunological phenotypes. Sequencing depth was assumed to be roughly uniform across donors in the presence/absence analyses, though that assumption may not hold. When HLA alleles, especially DR and DQ, strongly co-occurred, TCR associations were difficult to assign to individual alleles. Linkage disequilibrium might explain the correlated functional status among segregating V segments, but an unknown experimental factor could not be excluded. In a later analysis, about 17,000 TCR beta sequences were associated with specific HLA alleles at a false discovery rate of 0.05. A cluster of highly shared sequence variants was judged likely to be a technical artifact of the sequencing pipeline. Compared with equally common non-associated chains, HLA-associated TCR beta chains in a later analysis were more clonally expanded and had lower generation probabilities. In vitro tests confirmed that a few of the cytomegalovirus-associated TCR beta chains recognize cytomegalovirus antigens. Immune exposure information for the cohort was limited to CMV serostatus. Most CMV-associated TCR beta chains appeared to be HLA-restricted in a later analysis, and the HLA associations seemed to be driven largely by CMV exposure. A further reported finding was that TCR beta sequences accurately predicted the HLA-A and HLA-B alleles for most subjects in the first cohort.

The library was made by the immunoSEQ multiplex PCR assay. For the multiplex PCR, a mixture combining 60 forward primers for TCR Vbeta segments and 13 reverse primers for TCR Jbeta segments was used. The CDR3 region of rearranged TCR beta genes was amplified from genomic DNA by a multiplex PCR assay. Amplified TCR beta libraries were sequenced as 87-base-pair reads on the Illumina HiSeq System. In the paper's pipeline: Across the roughly 640 repertoires, a later analysis counted roughly 77 million unique TCR beta chains, around 10 million of which were shared by at least two donors. Raw reads were error-corrected and collapsed into unique sequences with a nearest-neighbor algorithm that merged closely related sequences to remove PCR and sequencing errors. To assign V, D and J gene segments, CDR3 sequences were aligned to IMGT reference sequences. Each retained sequence needed at least a six-nucleotide match to both a V gene segment and a J gene segment. Rearrangements were called productive when the CDR3 lacked stop codons and stayed in frame with V and J; all others were non-productive. CDR3 was defined according to IMGT convention as the region running from the second conserved V-encoded cysteine to the conserved J-encoded phenylalanine. The earlier analysis of some 540 of the donors excluded any sequence lacking an unambiguous match to a single V gene segment. In an earlier analysis of approximately 590 of the donors, a V segment was called functional when productive rearrangements were above 56.7%, and segregating when the standard deviation between donors exceeded 5%. A statistical classification framework was built to diagnose cytomegalovirus status from the catalog of TCR beta chain sequences. In a later analysis, TCR nucleotide sequences were compared against IMGT/GENE-DB human TR gene sequences so that V and J genes could be assigned. In a later analysis, CDR3 sequences and most-parsimonious VDJ recombination scenarios were assigned using the TCRdist pipeline. A later analysis defined each TCR beta chain by its CDR3 amino acid sequence plus V-gene family, and excluded reads lacking a unique V-gene family. In a later analysis, around 650 highly shared, low-generation-probability nucleotide sequences were removed to address suspected cross-contamination and a sequencing artifact. In a later analysis, a clonal expansion index for each public chain was calculated from normalized within-repertoire ranks of inferred template counts. Generation probabilities in a later analysis came from a VDJ recombination model fitted to out-of-frame rearrangements, and those results were checked against IGoR. In a later analysis, hypergeometric tests were used to score TCR-TCR, TCR-HLA and TCR-CMV co-occurrence, with a repertoire-size bias correction applied to TCR pairs. False discovery rates were estimated in a later analysis by permuting HLA or CMV assignments 20 times. In a later analysis, co-occurring TCRs were grouped with DBSCAN, and TCRdist sequence similarity was added when clustering was performed within HLA-allele-positive subsets. For co-occurrence clustering, repertoires with fewer than 30,000 or more than 120,000 public chains were excluded, along with 5 or 6 repertoires with anomalous nucleotide sharing. TCRdb holds this immuneACCESS table with in-frame rearrangements only. Some clones are missing; in checked studies, unresolved V genes explain under half, and the rest has no known cause. V and J calls and clone size are as listed in that table; D and trimming were resolved from the DNA. Recorded for this sample are 72,000 or so clones; about four fifths of them occurred a single time. The top ten clonotypes cover 7.8% of the sample.

The CDR3 covers 16 residues, taking in both the cysteine and the phenylalanine. Just the 48-base CDR3 DNA is kept, in frame starting at base 1. CDR1 and CDR2 (LGHNA, YNFKEQ) derive from the germline V gene. Ends trimmed: V by 4 bases, J by 3 bases; bases unmatched to a gene: 7. In total, 500 to 700 healthy bone marrow donors made up the cohort. At the time of sampling, every cohort member was nominally healthy, though immune exposures that went unrecorded were likely present. The donor was CMV seropositive and was included in the group of 270 or so seropositive cohort members. A peripheral blood sample was provided by each donor, and peripheral blood mononuclear cells were used for TCR beta sequencing. The Qiagen DNeasy Blood Extraction Kit was used to extract genomic DNA from the blood cell samples. Of note for this clone: Its antigen target is currently unknown. Nothing much larger sits one base from this clone, and base qualities are not available.

In this chain, TRBV4-2 is recombined with TRBJ2-3, with 10 middle bases fitting TRBD2. The material sequenced was PBMCs. The TCR comes from a man aged 18 to 29 in good health and CMV-seropositive. The DNA sequence is given as TGTGCCAGCAGCCCAGAGCGGGGGGGCAGTACAGATACGCAGTATTTT. Its translation reads: CASSPERGGSTDTQYF.